The T cell receptor (beta chain) under discussion was sequenced for a study of T cell changes during pregnancy in multiple sclerosis. A few counts support this clone. V shed 0 bases and J 5 bases; nucleotides not matched to a gene: 3. Germline CDR1 is MGHDK and CDR2 is SYGVNS. This CDR3 comprises 15 residues. Sequencing used immunoSEQ multiplex PCR; TCRdb keeps in-frame clones, though not all of them. In the table there are more than 70,000 clones, approximately 92% of which are singletons. This clonotype was obtained from a female donor with multiple sclerosis, enrolled in a pregnancy study. This chain links TRBV25-1 with TRBJ1-4, with 7 nucleotides matching TRBD1. The input for sequencing was peripheral blood, taken before pregnancy. CDR3 nucleotide sequence: TGTGCCAGCAGTGAATATGGGACAGAAAATGAAAAACTGTTTTTT. It is translated as CASSEYGTENEKLFF.